This T cell receptor beta chain is drawn from a study of control samples from healthy donors and cancer patients. Germline loops: CDR1 MGHRA, CDR2 YSYEKL. Trimming took 4 bases from V and 6 from J; bases not matched to a gene: 13. This CDR3 has 16 amino acids. Method: immunoSEQ multiplex PCR; TCRdb's copy keeps in-frame clones and lacks some. The sample carries 150,000 to 200,000 clones, about 90% recorded once. The sequence was obtained from a woman in her 50s in good health. Specimen: blood. The chain has TRBV4-1 and TRBJ2-3; 7 positions agree with TRBD2. The CDR3: CASSLSVGGRMDTQYF. The CDR3 DNA is TGCGCCAGCAGCCTCTCGGTGGGCGGGAGAATGGATACGCAGTATTTT.